This TCR beta chain was profiled in a study of blood T cell repertoires in COVID-19. Across the study: Sample material is recorded as cDNA or gDNA derived from T cells, B-cell-depleted T cells, or PBMCs.

Study processing details: Quantification of nucleated cells was approximated via reference gene primer amplification. The data were produced by immunoSEQ multiplex PCR, yet TCRdb's version contains in-frame clones alone and is incomplete. That table is the source of V, J and clone size, and D and trimming were worked out from the DNA. Among 300,000 to 350,000 clones listed, 88% were seen once. A COVID-19 case had been met by exposed participants during the 2 weeks before study entry. The V segment lost 6 bases and the J segment 3 bases; nucleotides outside the gene matches: 7. The CDR3 is 16 residues long. Germline V gene sequence: CDR1 MDHEN, CDR2 SYDVKM.

The clonotype comes from a woman younger than 45 who had been exposed to COVID-19. This sequence joins TRBV28 and TRBJ2-3, with 12 positions matching TRBD2. The sequencing input was PBMCs or T cells enriched from blood (not recorded which). The CDR3 region has the DNA TGTGCCAGCAGCGTCCAGACTAGCGGGAGTACAGATACGCAGTATTTT. This sequence encodes CASSVQTSGSTDTQYF.